This T cell receptor beta chain was sequenced in a study of T cell repertoires in cytomegalovirus infection. Study-level background: Use of recently identified HLA-C-restricted and well-studied HLA-B-restricted CMV epitopes was part of the study. Evidence of both CMV infection and a matching HLA type came from public TCR beta signatures. Study-wide points: Cumulative public TCR beta family frequency identified carriers of CMV plus the relevant HLA. HLA-C-restricted CMV clonotypes gave the most frequent clonotype in two of eight donors.

A note on this clonotype: What it binds is unknown.

The CDR3 totals 15 residues. V was clipped by 1 base and J by 5 bases, with 14 bases between them. CDR1 is LGHNT and CDR2 is FRNRAP in the germline V gene. A single record per CDR3 protein comes from TCRdb applying MiXCR to the reads. The sample contains approximately 300,000 distinct CDR3 sequences, around 25% of which appear only once. This receptor was identified in a human donor in good health (CMV status not recorded). Some clones in this sample may be carry-over from other donors' samples. Source: cultured PBMCs, taken from culture after CMV antigen stimulation. The chain joins TRBV12-5 to TRBJ1-1; a possible D gene is TRBD1 (5 bases). Written as DNA, the CDR3 is TGTGCTAGTGGTTTGGGACTGGGCGCAGGGACTGAAGCTTTCTTT. This encodes CASGLGLGAGTEAFF.